The 27 T cell receptor beta chains in this list originate from one sample, sequenced in a study of T cells in Graves' hyperthyroidism and ophthalmopathy. The TCR beta CDR3 regions underwent amplification using RNA transcripts as the source. During a first-round RT-PCR of the TCR CDR3, the HTBI primer set was used. TCRdb reprocessed the multiplex PCR reads via MiXCR and lists one record per CDR3 protein. The repertoire includes around 500,000 distinct CDR3 sequences, about an eighth of them detected once, and around a sixth sits in the top ten. Sequencing was performed on blood. These receptors were collected from a young woman with Graves' hyperthyroidism.

This clonotype has only a few counts. The CDR3 nucleotides read TGTGCCAGTCACTGGACAGGGACGGGCTACACCTTC. Translation gives CASHWTGTGYTF. The rearrangement joins TRBV19 to TRBJ1-2; 8 bases fit TRBD1. The CDR3 sequence is 12 residues long. The V gene end was trimmed by 8 bases and the J gene end by 8 bases; junction bases not matched to a gene: 7. Germline loops: CDR1 LNHDA, CDR2 SQIVND (reference sequence).

This clonotype was counted ten times or more. The V call is TRBV27, the J call TRBJ2-1, with 7 nucleotides matching TRBD1. This CDR3 is built from 13 residues. Per germline, CDR1 MNHEY and CDR2 SMNVEV (reference sequence). The junction had 8 bases not matched to a gene; V was cut back by 6 bases and J by 9 bases. The CDR3 loop is CASRDRLVGEQFF. As DNA, the CDR3 is TGTGCCAGCAGGGACAGGTTAGTCGGTGAGCAGTTCTTC.

Ten or more counts support this clonotype. The rearrangement joins TRBV6-1 to TRBJ1-1, with D uncertain. Deletions cut 5 bases from V and 3 bases from J, with 10 bases between. The germline gives CDR1 MNHNS, CDR2 SASEGT. This CDR3 contains 13 residues. DNA of the CDR3: TGTGCCAGCAGTCCCACTAGTTACACTGAAGCTTTCTTT. Protein product: CASSPTSYTEAFF.

This clonotype showed up many times. This chain links TRBV27 with TRBJ2-5, with TRBD2 matching 9 bases. V shed 2 bases, J shed 3 bases, and the junction held 10 bases outside the gene matches. Germline assignment: CDR1 MNHEY and CDR2 SMNVEV (reference sequence). The CDR3 totals 17 residues. The CDR3 loop reads CASSLAGWASGEETQYF. As DNA, the CDR3 is TGTGCCAGCAGTTTAGCCGGATGGGCTAGCGGGGAAGAGACCCAGTACTTC.

The chain couples TRBV29-1 to TRBJ1-2, with 8 bases aligning to TRBD1. The CDR3 has 11 amino acids. The germline CDR1 and CDR2 sequences are SQVTM and ANQGSEA. With 7 bases clipped from V and 6 bases from J, the junction kept 4 bases outside the gene matches. CDR3 DNA sequence: TGCAGCGCTAGACAGGGGAATGGCTACACCTTC. Amino acids: CSARQGNGYTF. The full variable domain, rest sourced from reference TRBV29-1 and TRBJ1-2, is SAVISQKPSRDICQRGTSLTIQCQVDSQVTMMFWYRQQPGQSLTLIATANQGSEATYESGFVIDKFPISRPNLTFSTLTVSNMSPEDSSIYLCSARQGNGYTFGSGTRLTVV.

Ten or more counts support this clonotype. This chain connects TRBV6-1 to TRBJ2-5; 14 bases line up with TRBD2. Unmatched junction bases numbered 14, after V lost 6 bases and J lost 2 bases. CDR1 MNHNS and CDR2 SASEGT come from the germline V gene. The CDR3 is made up of 19 amino acids. The CDR3, as DNA: TGTGCCAGCAGCGTACCCGGGACTAGCGGGAGACGACGGCAAGAGACCCAGTACTTC. Residues: CASSVPGTSGRRRQETQYF.

This clonotype was counted many times. This chain links TRBV12-3 or TRBV12-4 with TRBJ1-2, with TRBD1 as a possible D gene (5 bases). V was shortened by 3 bases and J by 3 bases, with 14 bases between the two germline ends. The CDR3 has 15 amino acids. This CDR3 is CASSLWDANHYGYTF. The CDR3 DNA follows: TGTGCCAGCAGTTTGTGGGACGCAAATCACTATGGCTACACCTTC.

Ten or more counts support this clonotype. The rearrangement links TRBV28 to TRBJ1-2, with TRBD1 as a possible D gene (5 bases). There are 17 residues in the CDR3. V shed 1 base and J shed 4 bases, with 19 bases lying between them. Germline-derived CDR1 and CDR2 are MDHEN and SYDVKM. Here the CDR3 DNA reads TGTGCCAGCAGTTTATTTTCGTCGGGGGGTCGGGCCTATGGCTACACCTTC. This encodes CASSLFSSGGRAYGYTF.

The V call is TRBV5-4, the J call TRBJ2-3; possibly TRBD1 for D (5 bases). The CDR3 loop spans 15 amino acids. V was cut by 3 bases and J by 6 bases, with 17 bases left in between. Per germline, CDR1 SGHNT and CDR2 YYREEE (reference sequence). This CDR3 is CASSWGRGLPDTQYF. CDR3 bases: TGTGCCAGCAGCTGGGGAAGGGGTCTTCCGGATACGCAGTATTTT.

The chain is built from TRBV27 and TRBJ1-2, with a possible D match to TRBD1 (5 bases). This CDR3 region has 17 residues. The ends were cut back, 0 bases at V and 1 base at J, with 15 bases in the middle. CDR1 MNHEY and CDR2 SMNVEV come from the germline V gene (reference sequence). The CDR3 region is CASSLSTGRWSNYGYTF. The CDR3 DNA reads TGTGCCAGCAGTTTATCGACGGGGCGCTGGAGTAACTATGGCTACACCTTC.

Ten or more counts support this clonotype. This chain joins TRBV7-3 and TRBJ2-5; D may be TRBD1 (8 bases). Per germline, CDR1 SGHTA and CDR2 FQGTGA. The CDR3 is made up of 19 amino acids. Trimming removed 2 bases from V and 1 base from J, with 23 bases in between. CDR3 coding DNA: TGTGCCAGCAGCTTAGCGGGGGCGAGGACAGGGTCGGGCCAAGAGACCCAGTACTTC. Amino acid sequence: CASSLAGARTGSGQETQYF.

In this sample, this clonotype turned up many times. The V gene is TRBV19, the J gene TRBJ1-4, with D uncertain. CDR3 length: 15 residues. V was cut by 6 bases and J by 3 bases, with 14 bases left in between. Germline V gene sequence: CDR1 LNHDA, CDR2 SQIVND (reference sequence). The DNA of the CDR3 is TGTGCCAGTAGACTTCGGACTGATTCTAATGAAAAACTGTTTTTT. The encoded protein is CASRLRTDSNEKLFF.

The rearrangement joins TRBV12-3 or TRBV12-4 to TRBJ1-4; 8 bases fit TRBD1. This CDR3 contains 13 residues. J was trimmed by 5 bases and V by 5 bases; bases with no gene match: 1. CDR3 in DNA: TGTGCCAGCAGTGGACAGGGCAATGAAAAACTGTTTTTT. This sequence encodes CASSGQGNEKLFF.

This clonotype was observed at least ten times. J is TRBJ1-2 and V is TRBV12-3 or TRBV12-4; 9 bases fit TRBD1. V shed 5 bases, J shed 6 bases, and the junction held 13 bases outside the gene matches. The CDR3 has 16 residues. The CDR3 DNA follows: TGTGCCAGCAGTCCCCCCGGACAGGGGCATTATAATGGCTACACCTTC. This codes for CASSPPGQGHYNGYTF.

In this sample, this clonotype turned up a few times. The chain recombines TRBV18 with TRBJ2-7, with D perhaps being TRBD1 or TRBD2 (5 bases each). Deletions cut 3 bases from V and 3 bases from J, with 18 bases between. Per germline, CDR1 KGHSH and CDR2 LQKENI. There are 16 residues in the CDR3. As DNA, the CDR3 is TGTGCCAGCTCACCCCAGGCAGGGAGATCCGACTACGAGCAGTACTTC. Translating gives CASSPQAGRSDYEQYF.

Many counts were recorded for this clonotype. In DNA form, the CDR3 reads TGTGCCTGGAGTGTACGGTACTATGGCTACACCTTC. It yields the protein CAWSVRYYGYTF. V usage is TRBV30 and J usage is TRBJ1-2; D is uncertain. This CDR3 is 12 amino acids long. Trimming cost V 0 bases and J 3 bases, with 5 bases left between them. The germline gives CDR1 GTSNPN, CDR2 SVGIG (reference sequence).

Many counts were recorded for this clonotype. This sequence joins TRBV12-3 or TRBV12-4 and TRBJ2-5; TRBD2 agrees at 8 bases. Trimming removed 5 bases from V and 5 bases from J; junction bases left unmatched: 13. The CDR3 contains 16 residues. CDR3 DNA sequence: TGTGCCAGCAGTCACCCCTTAAGCGGGAGTAAGGAGACCCAGTACTTC. Its protein is CASSHPLSGSKETQYF.

This sequence joins TRBV3-1 and TRBJ1-2; the D is unclear. V was clipped by 0 bases and J by 8 bases, with 13 bases between them. The CDR3 is 14 residues long. Germline V lookup: CDR1 LGHDT, CDR2 YNNKEL (reference sequence). As DNA, the CDR3 is TGTGCCAGCAGCCAAGATCAATTTTCTGGCGGCTACACCTTC. It codes for CASSQDQFSGGYTF.

This clonotype was observed at least ten times. The chain recombines TRBV20-1 with TRBJ2-1; D possibly corresponds to TRBD2 (5 bases). CDR1 is DFQATT, CDR2 SNEGSKA, per germline (reference sequence). The length of the CDR3 is 12 residues. V was cut by 7 bases and J by 9 bases, with 16 bases left in between. CDR3 sequence reads: CSVFKLVAEQFF. CDR3 DNA: TGCAGTGTCTTTAAACTAGTTGCTGAGCAGTTCTTC.

This clonotype was counted ten times or more. The V gene is TRBV12-3 or TRBV12-4, the J gene TRBJ1-5, with D maybe TRBD1 (5 bases). This CDR3 is built from 15 residues. V lost 6 bases and J 0 bases, leaving 12 bases between the germline ends. The CDR3 coding sequence is TGTGCCAGCAGAAGGGGAGGAAATAGCAATCAGCCCCAGCATTTT. It encodes CASRRGGNSNQPQHF.

This clonotype was found many times. The chain joins TRBV20-1 to TRBJ2-5, with 11 nucleotides matching TRBD2. This CDR3 spans 15 amino acids. After removal of 2 bases from V and 4 bases from J, the junction contained 6 bases not matched to a gene. The V gene's germline CDR1 is DFQATT and CDR2 SNEGSKA (reference sequence). CDR3 sequence reads: CSARPVAGGRETQYF. The CDR3 DNA is TGCAGTGCTAGACCCGTAGCGGGAGGGAGAGAGACCCAGTACTTC.

The CDR3 loop reads CSVPRLAGDSDTQYF. The DNA of the CDR3 is TGCAGTGTTCCCAGACTAGCGGGAGATTCAGATACGCAGTATTTT. This chain links TRBV20-1 with TRBJ2-3; TRBD2 matches at 12 bases. The CDR3 extends over 15 amino acids. After removal of 7 bases from V and 4 bases from J, the junction contained 9 bases not matched to a gene. Germline V gives CDR1 DFQATT, CDR2 SNEGSKA (reference sequence).

The sample holds a few counts of this clonotype. The chain is built from TRBV18 and TRBJ1-2, with 10 bases lining up with TRBD1. CDR1 KGHSH and CDR2 LQKENI come from the germline V gene. Trimming at V came to 3 bases and at J to 3 bases, leaving 4 bases not matched to a gene. This CDR3 has 15 residues. As DNA, the CDR3 is TGTGCCAGCTCACCGGCGGGGACAGGGGACTATGGCTACACCTTC. This sequence encodes CASSPAGTGDYGYTF. The full variable domain, in which reference TRBV18 and TRBJ1-2 provide the parts outside the CDR3, is NAGVMQNPRHLVRRRGQEARLRCSPMKGHSHVYWYRQLPEEGLKFMVYLQKENIIDESGMPKERFSAEFPKEGPSILRIQQVVRGDSAAYFCASSPAGTGDYGYTFGSGTRLTVV.

The chain links TRBV7-9 to TRBJ2-7; 14 bases agree with TRBD2. The CDR3 extends over 17 amino acids. The V gene's germline CDR1 is SEHNR and CDR2 FQNEAQ (reference sequence). V lost 6 bases and J lost 0; bases outside the gene matches: 7. The CDR3 DNA reads TGTGCCAGCAGGGGACTAGCGGGAGCTAAGAGCTCCTACGAGCAGTACGTC. Protein sequence: CASRGLAGAKSSYEQYV.

This clonotype was recorded at least ten times. The chain couples TRBV30 to TRBJ1-5; perhaps TRBD1 as D (6 bases). This CDR3 is 13 amino acids long. CDR1 and CDR2 from the germline V gene are GTSNPN and SVGIG (reference sequence). V lost 3 bases, J lost 9 bases, and 15 bases lay in between. The CDR3 region has the DNA TGTGCCTGGAGCCGAGGGGGAGAGGGGCCCCAGCATTTT. Residues: CAWSRGGEGPQHF.

The chain carries TRBV9 and TRBJ2-2, with TRBD1 identical over 9 bases. Germline lookup yields CDR1 SGDLS and CDR2 YYNGEE. CDR3 size: 16 residues. Unmatched junction bases numbered 4, after V lost 3 bases and J lost 1 base. CDR3 bases: TGTGCCAGCAGCGGAGGACAGGGGCTGAACACCGGGGAGCTGTTTTTT. Its translation is CASSGGQGLNTGELFF.

This clonotype showed up just a few times. This rearrangement joins TRBV10-1 to TRBJ2-3, with TRBD1 matching over 10 bases. The CDR3 runs 16 residues. CDR1 is WNHNN and CDR2 is SYGVQD in the germline V gene (reference sequence). The V and J ends lost 3 bases and 2 bases, in that order; junction bases with no gene match: 5. As DNA, the CDR3 is TGCGCCAGCAGTGAATGGACAGGGGGTTTCACAGATACGCAGTATTTT. As protein: CASSEWTGGFTDTQYF.